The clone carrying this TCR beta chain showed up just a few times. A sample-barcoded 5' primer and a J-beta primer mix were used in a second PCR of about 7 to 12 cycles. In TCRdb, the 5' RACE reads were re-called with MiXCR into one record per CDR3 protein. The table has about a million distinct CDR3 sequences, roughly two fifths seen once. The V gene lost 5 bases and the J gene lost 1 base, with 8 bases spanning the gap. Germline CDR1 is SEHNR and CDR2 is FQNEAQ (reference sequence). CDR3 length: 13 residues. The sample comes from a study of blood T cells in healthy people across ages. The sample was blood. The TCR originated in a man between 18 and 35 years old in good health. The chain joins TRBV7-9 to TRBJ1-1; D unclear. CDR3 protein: CASSSRWNTEAFF. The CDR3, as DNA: TGTGCCAGCAGCAGCAGGTGGAACACTGAAGCTTTCTTT.